Included here is one TCR beta chain sequence, with context. The data are from a study of blood T cell repertoires in COVID-19. CDR1 and CDR2 from the germline V gene are MNHEY and SVGAGI. J was trimmed by 4 bases and V by 6 bases; bases with no gene match: 9. The CDR3 has 15 residues. Enrollment of patients from Seattle took place during active infection, with longitudinal follow-up. TCRdb's copy holds only in-frame clones and misses some; the assay was immunoSEQ multiplex PCR. The table shows some 45,000 clones, with approximately 95% occurring only once. J is TRBJ2-7 and V is TRBV6-5; 10 bases agree with TRBD1. The sample taken for sequencing was peripheral blood. This receptor was taken from a man in his sixties with COVID-19, enrolled during active disease. The CDR3 region is CASRGTGTGDYEQYF. CDR3 DNA: TGTGCCAGCAGGGGGACCGGGACAGGGGATTACGAGCAGTACTTC.